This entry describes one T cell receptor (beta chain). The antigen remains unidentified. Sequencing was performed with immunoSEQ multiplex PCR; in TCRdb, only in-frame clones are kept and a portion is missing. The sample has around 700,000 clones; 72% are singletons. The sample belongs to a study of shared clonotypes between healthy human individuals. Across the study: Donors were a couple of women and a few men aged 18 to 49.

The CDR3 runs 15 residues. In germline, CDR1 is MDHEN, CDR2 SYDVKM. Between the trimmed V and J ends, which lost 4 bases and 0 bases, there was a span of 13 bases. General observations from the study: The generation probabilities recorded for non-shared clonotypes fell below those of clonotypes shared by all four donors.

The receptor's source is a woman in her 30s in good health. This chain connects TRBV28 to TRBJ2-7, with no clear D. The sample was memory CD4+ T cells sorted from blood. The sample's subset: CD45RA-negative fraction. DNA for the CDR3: TGTGCCAGCAGTTCCACGGGCCAATCCTCCTACGAGCAGTACTTC. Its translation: CASSSTGQSSYEQYF.